The 15 T cell receptor beta chains presented below share a single source sample, sequenced in a study of liver allograft versus peripheral blood T cells. Study information: Within transplanted livers, the T cell receptor repertoires were examined and compared against the repertoires present in the peripheral blood of liver transplant recipients.

TCRdb reprocessed the reads via MiXCR and lists one record per CDR3 protein. The table has about 8,000 distinct CDR3 sequences, roughly 18% seen once. Receptor source: a human patient who had a liver transplant. Some T cells may possibly be graft donor cells.

By share, this clonotype ranks as medium-sized (0.01 to 0.1%). The V and J genes are TRBV28 and TRBJ2-1; the D gene is possibly TRBD1 (5 bases). Trimming took 6 bases from V and 0 from J, leaving 15 bases between them. Germline V gene lookup returns CDR1 MDHEN and CDR2 SYDVKM. The CDR3 is made up of 16 amino acids. This CDR3 is CASRRTGTPSYNEQFF. CDR3 sequence (DNA): TGTGCCAGCAGACGCACAGGTACACCCTCCTACAATGAGCAGTTCTTC.

This clonotype qualifies as medium-sized (0.01 to 0.1%). The chain carries TRBV10-3 and TRBJ1-6; no definite D call. V lost 3 bases and J 10 bases, leaving 13 bases between the germline ends. The CDR3 length is 14 residues. Germline V gives CDR1 ENHRY, CDR2 SYGVKD. In DNA, the CDR3 is TGTGCCATCAGTGAATTAGCGGAGACCTCACCCCTCCACTTT. It is translated as CAISELAETSPLHF.

The chain is built from TRBV28 and TRBJ1-1, with 12 bases fitting TRBD1. V lost 7 bases to trimming and J lost 1 base; unmatched junction nucleotides: 7. Germline lookup yields CDR1 MDHEN and CDR2 SYDVKM. The CDR3 runs 16 residues. CDR3 region: CASKGRDRGPNTEAFF. CDR3 in DNA: TGTGCCAGCAAGGGCCGGGACAGGGGGCCGAACACTGAAGCTTTCTTT.

This clonotype was seen many times. The gene calls are TRBV6-5 and TRBJ2-3; the match to TRBD1 covers 7 bases. The J segment lost 4 bases and the V segment lost 5 bases, leaving 12 bases of the junction unmatched. This CDR3 is built from 16 residues. Germline V gene data show CDR1 as MNHEY and CDR2 as SVGAGI. CDR3 loop: CASSPHTGVGADTQYF. In nucleotides, the CDR3 is TGTGCCAGCAGTCCCCATACAGGGGTCGGGGCAGATACGCAGTATTTT.

This clonotype is labeled as medium-sized. V gene TRBV18 combines with J gene TRBJ1-2; weak D call: TRBD1 (5 bases). Between the trimmed V and J ends, which lost 0 bases and 2 bases, there was a span of 7 bases. CDR3 length: 14 residues. From germline, CDR1 is KGHSH and CDR2 LQKENI. CDR3 DNA sequence: TGTGCCAGCTCACCACCGACAGCGAACTATGGCTACACCTTC. Protein product: CASSPPTANYGYTF.

This chain connects TRBV20-1 to TRBJ2-7, with 12 positions matching TRBD2. V shed 3 bases, J shed 7 bases, and the junction held 13 bases outside the gene matches. CDR3 length equals 16 residues. Looked up from germline, CDR1 is DFQATT and CDR2 is SNEGSKA (reference sequence). CDR3 loop: CSARDGRLAGVGEQYF. The CDR3 DNA follows: TGCAGTGCTAGGGATGGTCGACTAGCGGGAGTGGGAGAGCAGTACTTC.

This clonotype is labeled medium-sized. The genes are TRBV6-2 or TRBV6-3 and TRBJ2-2, with a weak D call TRBD1 (5 bases). V was clipped by 6 bases and J by 2 bases, with 13 bases between them. CDR3 length: 15 amino acids. Germline lookup yields CDR1 MNHEY and CDR2 SVGEGT. CDR3 sequence: CASRIQGINTGELFF. CDR3 DNA sequence: TGTGCCAGCAGGATCCAGGGAATTAACACCGGGGAGCTGTTTTTT.

By share, this clonotype ranks as medium-sized. The chain joins TRBV19 to TRBJ1-1; D call uncertain. Germline V gene sequence: CDR1 LNHDA, CDR2 SQIVND (reference sequence). The CDR3 contains 12 residues. V was trimmed by 3 bases and J by 3 bases, leaving 5 bases between them. The CDR3 reads CASSIPYTEAFF. The CDR3 coding sequence is TGTGCCAGTAGTATCCCTTACACTGAAGCTTTCTTT.

This clonotype counts as medium-sized (0.01 to 0.1%). This sequence joins TRBV19 and TRBJ2-6, with 8 nucleotides matching TRBD1. Germline lookup yields CDR1 LNHDA and CDR2 SQIVND (reference sequence). J was trimmed by 2 bases and V by 5 bases; bases with no gene match: 5. The CDR3 contains 16 residues. CDR3 region: CASSRSTGAGANVLTF. CDR3 DNA sequence: TGTGCCAGTAGTCGATCGACAGGGGCTGGGGCCAACGTCCTGACTTTC.

This clonotype is labeled as medium-sized. The rearrangement joins TRBV29-1 to TRBJ2-7; the match to TRBD2 covers 10 bases. V gave up 6 bases and J gave up 1 base; unmatched junction bases: 6. This CDR3 spans 14 amino acids. Germline-derived CDR1 and CDR2 are SQVTM and ANQGSEA. CDR3 sequence (DNA): TGCAGCGTGGTGAGACTAGCGGGTTCCTACGAGCAGTACTTC. The encoded protein is CSVVRLAGSYEQYF.

This clonotype was seen a handful of times. This sequence joins TRBV7-9 and TRBJ1-5; TRBD1 is a possible D gene (6 bases). CDR3 size: 17 residues. Trimming took off 1 base at V and 5 bases at J, with 18 bases between the two ends. CDR1 and CDR2 (germline): SEHNR, FQNEAQ (reference sequence). The CDR3, as DNA: TGTGCCAGCAGCTTAGGGGAGACAGGAAACGTGGATCAGCCCCAGCATTTT. Its translation is CASSLGETGNVDQPQHF.

This clonotype was counted between two and nine times. The gene calls are TRBV28 and TRBJ2-1; 10 nucleotides match TRBD1. Losses at the gene ends were 5 bases for V and 6 bases for J; bases not matched to a gene: 7. CDR3 length: 15 amino acids. Germline CDR1 reads MDHEN; CDR2 reads SYDVKM. In nucleotides, the CDR3 is TGTGCCAGCAGTAACGACAGGGGGCCATCCAATGAGCAGTTCTTC. This sequence encodes CASSNDRGPSNEQFF.

This clonotype rates as medium-sized. The chain combines TRBV19 with TRBJ1-6; D unresolved. The CDR3 sequence is 13 residues long. The germline CDR1 and CDR2 sequences are LNHDA and SQIVND (reference sequence). Deletions cut 3 bases from V and 12 bases from J, with 12 bases between. CDR3 sequence (DNA): TGTGCCAGTAGTATTAGGACCTCCGGACCCCTCCACTTT. It encodes CASSIRTSGPLHF. Filled out from reference TRBV19 and TRBJ1-6, the complete variable domain reads DGGITQSPKYLFRKEGQNVTLSCEQNLNHDAMYWYRQDPGQGLRLIYYSQIVNDFQKGDIAEGYSVSREKKESFPLTVTSAQKNPTAFYLCASSIRTSGPLHFGNGTRLTVT.

This clonotype was counted many times. The CDR3 reads CASSFSGGLETQYF. CDR3 DNA: TGTGCCAGCAGTTTTAGCGGGGGGCTGGAGACCCAGTACTTC. The chain links TRBV27 to TRBJ2-5, with 10 bases fitting TRBD2. The CDR3 has 14 residues. Germline V gene data show CDR1 as MNHEY and CDR2 as SMNVEV (reference sequence). V shed 3 bases and J 5 bases; nucleotides not matched to a gene: 3.

This clonotype appeared a few times. The chain combines TRBV7-9 with TRBJ1-1; maybe TRBD1 (5 bases). Germline values: CDR1 SEHNR, CDR2 FQNEAQ (reference sequence). The V end was cut by 1 base, the J end by 4 bases, with 10 bases between. The CDR3 length is 14 residues. CDR3 in DNA: TGTGCCAGCAGCTTAGACGGGGGTGGCACTGAAGCTTTCTTT. Translated: CASSLDGGGTEAFF.